The clone carrying this T cell receptor (beta chain) was observed many times. The CDR3 extends 3 residues past the end of the read, so its final part is completed from the germline J gene. Trimming stripped 5 bases from V and 6 bases from J, with 7 bases between. CDR3 length equals 12 residues. Germline lookup yields CDR1 LNHDA and CDR2 SQIVND (reference sequence). The data were taken from a study of T cell clonality in common variable immunodeficiency. Patients and controls were mostly of Caucasian heritage. The method was immunoSEQ multiplex PCR; TCRdb's version includes in-frame clones alone and lacks a portion of them. The sample shows about 47,000 clones, none of them appearing just once.

The chain couples TRBV19 to TRBJ2-2, with D possibly TRBD2 on 5 matching bases. The sequencing input was peripheral blood mononuclear cells. The sequence came from a person aged 18 to 69 in good health. CDR3 sequence: CASSSGAGELFF. Incomplete CDR3 DNA: TGTGCCAGTAGTTCCGGGGCCGGGGAG. The complete variable domain, with remaining parts taken from reference TRBV19 and TRBJ2-2, reads DGGITQSPKYLFRKEGQNVTLSCEQNLNHDAMYWYRQDPGQGLRLIYYSQIVNDFQKGDIAEGYSVSREKKESFPLTVTSAQKNPTAFYLCASSSGAGELFFGEGSRLTVL.